The rows below give T cell receptor beta chains drawn from one sample of a study of blood T cell repertoires in COVID-19. The table came from immunoSEQ multiplex PCR; TCRdb's copy has only in-frame clones and leaves some out. The sample includes 200,000 to 250,000 clones, about 91% of them seen just once. Sequenced input: peripheral blood. The source of these receptors is a man between 18 and 35 years old with active or convalescent COVID-19. Each CDR3 is given with its conserved first and last residue. A D gene is named only where the DNA matches it firmly. Not every row has a clone size; where given, it reads once, few, many or a size class.

j_call d_call clone_size v_call cdr3_nt cdr3_aa
TRBJ2-5 . . TRBV7-2 TGTGCCAGCAGCCCCTCGGTCACCCAGTACTTC CASSPSVTQYF
TRBJ2-1 TRBD2 . TRBV5-4 TGTGCCAGCAGCTGGAGGACTAGCGGGAGTGATGAGCAGTTCTTC CASSWRTSGSDEQFF
TRBJ1-5 TRBD1 few TRBV7-9 TGTGCCAGCAGCTCGGCCGGACAGGGAACTTCGCGCAATCAGCCCCAGCATTTT CASSSAGQGTSRNQPQHF
TRBJ2-5 . . TRBV7-2 TGTGCCAGCAGCTTATGGGTGAGGGAGACCCAGTACTTC CASSLWVRETQYF
TRBJ1-3 . once TRBV19 TGTGCCAGTAGTCCTGTCGACAGCACTGGAAACACCATATATTTT CASSPVDSTGNTIYF
TRBJ2-1 . . TRBV7-2 TGTGCCAGCAGCAAGGACAACCTCGCGGGATACAATGAGCAGTTCTTC CASSKDNLAGYNEQFF
TRBJ2-1 TRBD2 . TRBV6-1 TGTGCCAGCAGTGGAAGTGGCGGGAGTTCCTACAATGAGCAGTTCTTC CASSGSGGSSYNEQFF
TRBJ2-7 . . TRBV3-1/TRBV3-2 TGTGCCAGCAGCCATCAACTACCCACGAGGTACGAGCAGTACTTC CASSHQLPTRYEQYF
TRBJ2-3 TRBD2 once TRBV7-2 TGTGCCAGCAGCCCCAGACTAGCTGAAGATACGCAGTATTTT CASSPRLAEDTQYF
TRBJ2-1 TRBD2 . TRBV30 TGTGCCTGGCGCGAACTAGCGGGCCTCTACAATGAGCAGTTCTTC CAWRELAGLYNEQFF
TRBJ2-5 TRBD2 . TRBV7-6 TGTGCCAGCAGCTTAACGGCTAGCGGGAGACAAGAGACCCAGTACTTC CASSLTASGRQETQYF
TRBJ1-2 . . TRBV6-6 TGTGCCACGGCCGGGACACATCAAAACTATGGCTACACCTTC CATAGTHQNYGYTF
TRBJ2-5 TRBD1 few TRBV6-2/TRBV6-3 TGTGCCAGCAGTTTAGGGGACAGGGCAATGGAGACCCAGTACTTC CASSLGDRAMETQYF
TRBJ2-2 . . TRBV6-2/TRBV6-3 TGTGCCAGCAGTTACTCGAGGGAAGGGCGAGCGAACACCGGGGAGCTGTTTTTT CASSYSREGRANTGELFF
TRBJ2-5 TRBD1 . TRBV25-1 TGTGCCAGCAGTGACCGCCGAGTAGGACAGGAAGAGACCCAGTACTTC CASSDRRVGQEETQYF